The 32 T cell receptor beta chains reported below all come from one sample, sequenced in a study of blood T cell repertoires in COVID-19. Clones were sequenced by immunoSEQ multiplex PCR, and TCRdb holds only the in-frame ones, with some missing. The repertoire has approximately 210,000 clones, 86% of them found once; the top ten carry roughly 2.3%. The source material was peripheral blood. The source is a man aged 25-40 years who had recovered from COVID-19.

The chain has TRBV6-6 and TRBJ1-2, with D uncertain. Trimming pared 7 bases from V and 8 bases from J, leaving 14 bases between. This CDR3 spans 12 amino acids. The germline gives CDR1 MNHNY, CDR2 SVGAGI (reference sequence). CDR3 nucleotides: TGTGCCAGCACCCCGAGCCTCTGGGGCTACACCTTC. It encodes CASTPSLWGYTF.

This chain connects TRBV6-5 to TRBJ1-2, with D uncertain. CDR1 and CDR2 (germline): MNHEY, SVGAGI. The CDR3 consists of 14 residues. Trimming pared 1 base from V and 8 bases from J, leaving 14 bases between. The CDR3 loop reads CASSYWETAGGYTF. The DNA of the CDR3 is TGTGCCAGCAGTTACTGGGAGACCGCGGGCGGCTACACCTTC.

CDR3 nucleotide sequence: TGTGCCAGCAGTGAAACAGGCGGGGTTCGTGGCTACACCTTC. Translated: CASSETGGVRGYTF. The rearrangement joins TRBV6-1 to TRBJ1-2, with D maybe TRBD1 (5 bases). The ends were cut back, 2 bases at V and 7 bases at J, with 14 bases in the middle. Germline CDR1 MNHNS, CDR2 SASEGT. The CDR3 covers 14 residues.

This rearrangement joins TRBV7-2 to TRBJ2-1; D is ambiguous. Trimming removed 3 bases from V and 7 bases from J, with 16 bases in between. CDR3 length: 15 residues. The germline V gene encodes CDR1 SGHTA and CDR2 FQGNSA. CDR3 residues: CASSFYEYRWNEQFF. The CDR3 DNA follows: TGTGCCAGCAGCTTCTACGAATACCGCTGGAATGAGCAGTTCTTC. The full variable domain, completed using reference TRBV7-2 and TRBJ2-1, is GAGVSQSPSNKVTEKGKDVELRCDPISGHTALYWYRQSLGQGLEFLIYFQGNSAPDKSGLPSDRFSAERTGGSVSTLTIQRTQQEDSAVYLCASSFYEYRWNEQFFGPGTRLTVL.

Only one count was recorded for this clone. V is TRBV19 and J is TRBJ2-5; tentative D call: TRBD2 (6 bases). Germline V gene sequence: CDR1 LNHDA, CDR2 SQIVND (reference sequence). The CDR3 consists of 15 residues. V was trimmed by 7 bases and J by 7 bases, leaving 22 bases between them. Written as DNA, the CDR3 is TGTGCCAGTACTATGGACGGCGGGGTCGGAGGGACCCAGTACTTC. It codes for CASTMDGGVGGTQYF.

This rearrangement joins TRBV9 to TRBJ2-7, with 7 bases fitting TRBD2. The V gene end was trimmed by 4 bases and the J gene end by 3 bases; junction bases not matched to a gene: 7. The CDR3 runs 14 residues. CDR1 is SGDLS and CDR2 is YYNGEE in the germline V gene. The CDR3 is CASSTLGGGYEQYF. The CDR3 DNA reads as TGTGCCAGCAGCACCCTGGGGGGGGGCTACGAGCAGTACTTC.

The genes are TRBV12-3 or TRBV12-4 and TRBJ1-1, with TRBD1 matching over 11 bases. The CDR3 length is 13 residues. V was pared by 5 bases and J by 11 bases, with 7 bases of the junction left unmatched. Written as DNA, the CDR3 is TGTGCCAGCAGTCGACAGGGGGACAGGGGGGCTTTCTTT. This sequence encodes CASSRQGDRGAFF.

The chain links TRBV27 to TRBJ2-7; TRBD1 matches at 9 bases. V lost 2 bases and J lost 3; bases outside the gene matches: 5. Germline CDR1 is MNHEY and CDR2 is SMNVEV (reference sequence). The CDR3 has 15 residues. The CDR3 DNA reads as TGTGCCAGCAGTTTAAGGGACAGGGTAGTCTACGAGCAGTACTTC. Its translation is CASSLRDRVVYEQYF.

The J gene is TRBJ1-5, the V gene TRBV12-5; 10 nucleotides agree with TRBD1. Germline-derived CDR1 and CDR2 are LGHNT and FRNRAP. The V and J ends lost 5 bases and 6 bases, in that order; junction bases with no gene match: 10. The CDR3 sequence is 16 residues long. The CDR3 reads CASGPPPGTGVQPQHF. CDR3 nucleotide sequence: TGTGCTAGTGGTCCGCCCCCCGGGACAGGGGTTCAGCCCCAGCATTTT.

This rearrangement joins TRBV27 to TRBJ2-3; 8 bases fit TRBD2. CDR3 length: 18 residues. Germline CDR1 MNHEY, CDR2 SMNVEV (reference sequence). V trimming: 5 bases; J trimming: 2 bases; junction bases outside the gene matches: 15. The CDR3 coding sequence is TGTGCCAGCAGTCCCTCATCCAGGCGGGGGGCACCCACAGATACGCAGTATTTT. Its protein is CASSPSSRRGAPTDTQYF.

The CDR3 coding sequence is TGTGCCAGCAGTTCCCGACAGGATTCACCCCTCCACTTT. Translated, it gives CASSSRQDSPLHF. The chain couples TRBV12-3 or TRBV12-4 to TRBJ1-6; a weak D match, TRBD1 (6 bases). Trimming took off 4 bases at V and 8 bases at J, with 9 bases between the two ends. The CDR3 loop spans 13 amino acids.

The gene calls are TRBV29-1 and TRBJ2-7; 8 bases are a match to TRBD1. The V gene's germline CDR1 is SQVTM and CDR2 ANQGSEA. V trimming: 0 bases; J trimming: 2 bases; junction bases outside the gene matches: 9. The CDR3 is 16 residues long. DNA for the CDR3: TGCAGCGTTGAAGATCTTGGACAGGGAAGGACCTACGAGCAGTACTTC. Amino acid sequence: CSVEDLGQGRTYEQYF.

This sequence joins TRBV6-2 or TRBV6-3 and TRBJ2-1; TRBD2 is a possible D gene (6 bases). Germline assignment: CDR1 MNHEY and CDR2 SVGEGT. The length of the CDR3 is 15 residues. V lost 5 bases, J lost 9 bases, and 20 bases lay in between. CDR3 region: CASSPKRASVGEQFF. The CDR3 DNA sequence: TGTGCCAGCAGTCCCAAGCGGGCCTCGGTCGGTGAGCAGTTCTTC.

The chain links TRBV6-6 to TRBJ1-2; D possibly corresponds to TRBD1 (6 bases). V was cut by 6 bases and J by 1 base, with 12 bases left in between. This CDR3 has 14 residues. Germline V gene sequence: CDR1 MNHNY, CDR2 SVGAGI (reference sequence). The CDR3 protein is CASSRTDINYGYTF. The CDR3 DNA sequence: TGTGCCAGCAGCCGGACAGACATTAACTATGGCTACACCTTC.

The chain has TRBV5-1 and TRBJ2-6, with 8 bases lining up with TRBD1. CDR1 and CDR2 from the germline V gene are SGHRS and YFSETQ. This CDR3 spans 16 amino acids. The trim removed 3 bases at V and 1 base at J, leaving 3 bases unmatched. CDR3: CASSWGQASGANVLTF. CDR3 nucleotides: TGCGCCAGCAGCTGGGGACAGGCTTCTGGGGCCAACGTCCTGACTTTC.

The chain has TRBV5-4 and TRBJ1-1, with D possibly being TRBD1 (5 bases). Germline-derived CDR1 and CDR2 are SGHNT and YYREEE (reference sequence). Trimming took 1 base from V and 11 from J, leaving 15 bases between them. The CDR3 loop spans 13 amino acids. DNA of the CDR3: TGTGCCAGCAGCTTGAAGGGGCCTGATGCCGCTTTCTTT. Translated, it gives CASSLKGPDAAFF.

The V gene is TRBV4-3, the J gene TRBJ1-2; D unclear. CDR3 length: 15 residues. Germline V gene lookup returns CDR1 LGHNA and CDR2 YSLEER. V lost 0 bases to trimming and J lost 4 bases, with 12 bases between them. This CDR3 is CASSQEEGRGYGYTF. CDR3 sequence (DNA): TGCGCCAGCAGCCAAGAAGAGGGTCGGGGCTATGGCTACACCTTC.

The chain recombines TRBV3-1 (or the pseudogene TRBV3-2) with TRBJ2-1; weak D call: TRBD2 (6 bases). Germline V gene lookup returns CDR1 LGHDT and CDR2 YNNKEL (reference sequence). V dropped 4 bases and J dropped 0 bases, with 16 bases sitting between them. The CDR3 sequence is 17 residues long. CDR3 DNA: TGTGCCAGCAGCCGGAACCGGGACTTCTTCTCCTACAATGAGCAGTTCTTC. Its translation is CASSRNRDFFSYNEQFF.

The rearrangement uses TRBV30 and TRBJ1-5, with D unresolved. CDR3 length equals 13 residues. V was cut by 4 bases and J by 2 bases, with 9 bases left in between. Germline V gene data show CDR1 as GTSNPN and CDR2 as SVGIG (reference sequence). DNA of the CDR3: TGTGCCTGGATGAGCGAGGGCAATCAGCCCCAGCATTTT. Its translation: CAWMSEGNQPQHF.

The chain employs TRBV6-2 or TRBV6-3 and TRBJ1-6; 9 positions match TRBD1. The CDR3 has 14 amino acids. The germline V gene has CDR1 MNHEY and CDR2 SVGEGT. The trim removed 4 bases at V and 10 bases at J, leaving 5 bases unmatched. The CDR3 loop reads CASSFWTGDSPLHF. Here the CDR3 DNA reads TGTGCCAGCAGTTTCTGGACAGGGGACTCACCCCTCCACTTT.

V and J are TRBV11-2 and TRBJ2-3; the match to TRBD2 covers 9 bases. Germline assignment: CDR1 SGHAT and CDR2 FQNNGV. CDR3 length: 16 residues. V trimming: 4 bases; J trimming: 0 bases; junction bases outside the gene matches: 5. CDR3 loop: CASSSTSGVSTDTQYF. As DNA, the CDR3 is TGTGCCAGCAGCTCGACTAGCGGAGTTAGCACAGATACGCAGTATTTT.

The chain combines TRBV6-4 with TRBJ1-6; 11 nucleotides line up with TRBD1. CDR3 length: 17 residues. The J segment lost 11 bases and the V segment lost 0 bases, leaving 9 bases of the junction unmatched. Per germline, CDR1 MRHNA and CDR2 SNTAGT. Written as DNA, the CDR3 is TGTGCCAGCAGTGACTCGTCTGGACAGGGGGCGACCGCACCCCTCCACTTT. It specifies CASSDSSGQGATAPLHF.

This chain uses TRBV10-2 with TRBJ2-7, with 8 positions matching TRBD2. The CDR3 contains 13 residues. V lost 9 bases, J lost 0 bases, and 4 bases stayed unmatched. The germline V gene encodes CDR1 WSHSY and CDR2 SAAADI. The CDR3 DNA reads as TGCGCCAGTAGCGGGGCTAACTCCTACGAGCAGTACTTC. It translates to CASSGANSYEQYF.

The genes are TRBV9 and TRBJ2-7; 11 nucleotides align to TRBD1. The V gene's germline CDR1 is SGDLS and CDR2 YYNGEE. The CDR3 has 15 amino acids. Trimming at V came to 4 bases and at J to 6 bases, leaving 9 bases not matched to a gene. The CDR3 DNA follows: TGTGCCAGCAGCCCAGCCGGGACAGGGGGGTTCGAGCAGTACTTC. Translated: CASSPAGTGGFEQYF.

The chain has TRBV6-5 and TRBJ1-3; TRBD1 agrees at 9 bases. V lost 6 bases, J lost 11 bases, and 11 bases stayed unmatched. Germline values: CDR1 MNHEY, CDR2 SVGAGI. The CDR3 contains 14 residues. The CDR3: CASRLAGTGSSIYF. DNA for the CDR3: TGTGCCAGCAGGCTAGCCGGGACAGGGTCTTCCATATATTTT.

The chain is built from TRBV7-9 and TRBJ1-2, with no clear D. The V end lost 1 base, the J end lost 5 bases, and 8 bases lay between the germline ends. This CDR3 region has 13 residues. Germline CDR1 and CDR2: SEHNR and FQNEAQ (reference sequence). The CDR3 DNA is TGTGCCAGCAGCTTAGGGGCAACTTATGGCTACACCTTC. Translated: CASSLGATYGYTF.

CDR3 amino acids: CASSPQGSEQFF. In DNA, the CDR3 is TGTGCCAGCAGTCCTCAGGGGAGTGAGCAGTTCTTC. The chain has TRBV12-3 or TRBV12-4 and TRBJ2-1, with D possibly matching TRBD1 (6 bases). CDR3 length equals 12 residues. Trimming took 5 bases from V and 9 from J, leaving 11 bases between them.

This rearrangement joins TRBV18 to TRBJ1-2; D may be TRBD1 (5 bases). Germline V CDR1 and CDR2: KGHSH, LQKENI. With 3 bases removed from V and 4 bases from J, the gap between germline ends came to 15 bases. The CDR3 totals 15 residues. The CDR3 loop is CASSPQTEPIYGYTF. The CDR3, as DNA: TGTGCCAGCTCACCTCAGACAGAGCCGATCTATGGCTACACCTTC.

This chain links TRBV7-9 with TRBJ2-2; D perhaps matches TRBD1 (6 bases). CDR1 SEHNR and CDR2 FQNEAQ come from the germline V gene (reference sequence). The CDR3 runs to 15 residues. Trimming took 3 bases from V and 6 from J, leaving 14 bases between them. The CDR3 DNA follows: TGTGCCAGCAGCTTTTTGGGGGCAAATCCCGGGGAGCTGTTTTTT. Amino acids: CASSFLGANPGELFF.

For the CDR3, the DNA is TGTGCCACCAGCAGAGAAATAGCTGGAAACACCATATATTTT. It codes for CATSREIAGNTIYF. The chain has TRBV15 and TRBJ1-3; no firm D call. This CDR3 is 14 amino acids long. CDR1 and CDR2 from the germline V gene are LNHNV and YYDKDF (reference sequence). With 0 bases removed from V and 2 bases from J, the gap between germline ends came to 5 bases.

The chain combines TRBV2 with TRBJ2-1, with 7 positions matching TRBD1. Germline assignment: CDR1 SNHLY and CDR2 FYNNEI. The CDR3 contains 13 residues. V was clipped by 11 bases and J by 4 bases; unmatched bases: 8. The CDR3 here is CAGTGTAYNEQFF. Here the CDR3 DNA reads TGTGCCGGTACCGGGACAGCTTACAATGAGCAGTTCTTC.

This clone occurred a few times. The V call is TRBV30, the J call TRBJ2-5; D not certain. Per the germline V gene, CDR1 is GTSNPN and CDR2 is SVGIG (reference sequence). Deletions cut 6 bases from V and 0 bases from J, with 14 bases between. This CDR3 is built from 14 residues. As DNA, the CDR3 is TGTGCCTGTGCGATCGGTCTGTACCAAGAGACCCAGTACTTC. It encodes CACAIGLYQETQYF.